By share, the clone carrying this T cell receptor (beta chain) ranks as hyperexpanded (1% or more). No antigen is known for it. A sample-barcoded 5' primer and a J-beta primer mix were used in a second PCR of about 6 to 12 cycles. TCRdb reprocessed the 5' RACE reads via MiXCR and lists one record per CDR3 protein. The repertoire holds 900,000 to 950,000 distinct CDR3 sequences, with 25% to 30% as singletons. The CDR3 has 17 residues. Trimming at V came to 8 bases and at J to 7 bases, leaving 14 bases not matched to a gene. Looked up from germline, CDR1 is MDHEN and CDR2 is SYDVKM. The sample belongs to a study of blood T cells in healthy people across ages. Study-wide results and caveats: Strong correlation linked observed beta diversity and percent naive T cells. Unknown donor CMV status possibly confounded expanded clonotype changes. Per million T cells, TCR beta diversity dropped roughly linearly as age increased.

These same data were also listed under a study on T cells of mothers and their children. That investigation notes: Added by the second PCR's M1S primer were sample barcodes and 2-4 random nucleotides.

The clonotype was recovered from a woman aged 40 to 50 in good health. V usage is TRBV28 and J usage is TRBJ2-1, with 13 bases matching TRBD2. Source material: blood. The CDR3 bases are TGTGCCAGCGGAATCCCGGAACTAGCGGGGGGGAGTAATGAGCAGTTCTTC. Translated: CASGIPELAGGSNEQFF.